The clone carrying this T cell receptor (beta chain) was detected a few times. As yet, its antigen is unknown. These data come from a study of T-cell memory formation after mild COVID-19. TCRdb re-called the 5' RACE reads through MiXCR, storing one row per CDR3 protein. This table has hundreds of thousands of distinct CDR3 sequences, around a sixth appearing once. General study results and limits: Clones contracting across day 15 to 85 had a balanced CD4/CD8 profile; later expanding clones leaned CD4+. Most CD4+ clones that shrank were in CM and EM, while CD8+ ones turned up in EMRA.

V lost 4 bases and J lost 9, with 13 bases in between. The CDR3 runs to 13 residues. The sequence was obtained from a man younger than 35 who had mild COVID-19 (a few samples of this study predate the infection). Cell type and time point are not known. The V gene is TRBV12-3 or TRBV12-4, the J gene TRBJ2-1, with a tentative D call TRBD1 (7 bases). The sequenced sample consisted of PBMCs or a T cell subset sorted from them (not recorded which). Here the CDR3 DNA reads TGTGCCAGCAGTTCGACAGGGAGGCGTGAGCAGTTCTTC. Encoded protein: CASSSTGRREQFF.